This paragraph reports one T cell receptor beta chain. Its antigen is unknown. V was pared by 5 bases and J by 4 bases, with 5 bases of the junction left unmatched. The CDR3 is 14 amino acids. Germline loops: CDR1 SGHTA, CDR2 FQGTGA. This sample is drawn from a study of cytomegalovirus exposure and HLA in healthy donors. Study overall: The roughly 100 million unique TCR beta sequences, from 150 million to 200 million T cells, were found by an earlier analysis.

General study results and limits: A classifier reportedly called cytomegalovirus status with high sensitivity and specificity.

PCR was performed using 60 Vbeta and 13 Jbeta primers. Sequenced by immunoSEQ multiplex PCR; TCRdb stores in-frame clones only, minus some. Here the sample spans roughly 150,000 clones, about three quarters being singletons. The receptor's source is a woman aged 25 to 45 in good health and CMV-seronegative. The sample was PBMCs. The chain employs TRBV7-3 and TRBJ2-3, with 8 nucleotides matching TRBD2. The CDR3 region has the DNA TGTGCCAGCAGCCCAAGCGGGAGTTCAGATACGCAGTATTTT. Amino acids: CASSPSGSSDTQYF.